The entry below describes one T cell receptor (beta chain). Its target is unknown. The data derive from a study of T cells in Graves' hyperthyroidism and ophthalmopathy. Notes on the study in general: Model-based prediction identified ophthalmopathy a median roughly 5.9 months prior to its onset.

V was shortened by 1 base and J by 1 base, with 7 bases between the two germline ends. The germline gives CDR1 WSHSY, CDR2 SAAADI. This CDR3 region has 15 residues. Authors of the study amplified TCR beta CDR3 regions from RNA transcripts. First-round RT-PCR of the TCR CDR3 relied on the HTBI primer set. Using its own MiXCR run on the multiplex PCR reads, TCRdb lists one record per CDR3 protein. The sample yields hundreds of thousands of distinct CDR3 sequences, approximately 15% seen once. V gene TRBV10-2 combines with J gene TRBJ2-2; D is undetermined. What was sequenced was blood. The receptor was isolated from a woman younger than 30 with Graves' hyperthyroidism. CDR3 sequence (DNA): TGCGCCAGCAGTGAGTTGGCAGGGAACACCGGGGAGCTGTTTTTT. Its protein is CASSELAGNTGELFF.